These 23 T cell receptor beta chains were sequenced from one sample in a study of molecular identifiers for immune sequencing clone quantification. TCRdb reanalysed the PCR reads using MiXCR and keeps one entry per CDR3 protein. The table shows under 350,000 distinct CDR3 sequences, with roughly 24% occurring only once. The sequencing sample was made of naive CD8+ T cells from blood, with Jurkat cell RNA spiked in. Described subset: FACS-sorted CD8+CD4-CCR7+CD45RA+ naive T cells. These receptors were collected from a human donor in good health. Some libraries in this study had Jurkat cell RNA spiked in.

Of note for this clonotype: A much larger clone lies a single base off, so this may be a read error. The V gene is TRBV28, the J gene TRBJ2-7; possibly TRBD1 or TRBD2 for D (5 bases each). CDR1 MDHEN and CDR2 SYDVKM come from the germline V gene. CDR3 length: 12 amino acids. The V end lost 11 bases, the J end lost 2 bases, and 13 bases lay between the germline ends. The CDR3 DNA is TGTGCCGGCCGGGACCGGACCTACGAGCAGTACTTC. Protein sequence: CAGRDRTYEQYF. Based on the CDR3 plus reference TRBV28 and TRBJ2-7, the full variable domain is DVKVTQSSRYLVKRTGEKVFLECVQDMDHENMFWYRQDPGLGLRLIYFSYDVKMKEKGDIPEGYSVSREKKERFSLILESASTNQTSMYLCAGRDRTYEQYFGPGTRLTVT.

This clonotype appeared once. A read error may explain this, as a much larger clone is one base away. This chain connects TRBV7-2 to TRBJ2-7, with D possibly TRBD1 on 6 matching bases. The CDR3 has 15 residues. The germline V gene has CDR1 SGHTA and CDR2 FQGNSA. In DNA, the CDR3 is TGTGCCGGCAGCGCCCCCGGCAGGGGTTCCTACGAGCAGTACTTC. Translating gives CAGSAPGRGSYEQYF.

Remarks on this clonotype: The junction differs from germline at one of its ends, possibly a read error. The gene calls are TRBV20-1 and TRBJ1-5, with 7 nucleotides matching TRBD1. Germline V gene sequence: CDR1 DFQATT, CDR2 SNEGSKA (reference sequence). The CDR3 has 16 amino acids. The CDR3 loop is CSARVTEAGGNQPQHF. The CDR3 bases are TGCAGTGCCAGAGTCACCGAGGCAGGGGGGAATCAGCCCCAGCATTTT.

Many counts were recorded for this clonotype. V gene TRBV28 combines with J gene TRBJ2-3, with D perhaps matching TRBD2 (6 bases). The CDR3 is made up of 16 amino acids. Deletions cut 5 bases from V and 2 bases from J, with 17 bases between. CDR1 is MDHEN, CDR2 SYDVKM, per germline. The CDR3 reads CASSPPAGTFTDTQYF. The CDR3 DNA reads as TGTGCCAGCAGTCCACCGGCGGGGACGTTCACAGATACGCAGTATTTT.

As concerns this clonotype: Since a much larger clone is just one base distant, this may be a read error. The rearrangement uses TRBV28 and TRBJ1-2, with D possibly matching TRBD1 (6 bases). This CDR3 contains 16 residues. Germline CDR1 reads MDHEN; CDR2 reads SYDVKM. Trimming removed 5 bases from V and 7 bases from J, with 23 bases in between. The CDR3 bases are TGTGCCAGCAGTCTACAGGGTACGGGGGAGGGGTCTGGCTACACCTTC. Translation: CASSLQGTGEGSGYTF.

About this clonotype: This sequence may be a read error, since a much larger clone differs from it by one base. No conserved phenylalanine or tryptophan ends this CDR3, so it is likely a read error. This sequence joins TRBV28 and TRBJ2-7, with D possibly being TRBD2 (5 bases). Germline CDR1 and CDR2: MDHEN and SYDVKM. The germline V and J ends were trimmed by 3 bases and 3 bases, with 9 bases remaining between them. This CDR3 has 13 amino acids. The CDR3: CASSFSGSYEQYY. CDR3 DNA: TGTGCCAGCAGTTTCTCTGGGAGCTACGAGCAGTACTAC.

Points on this clonotype: A much more abundant neighbour one base away suggests this may be a read error. This sequence joins TRBV5-1 and TRBJ1-2; D gene ambiguous. In germline, CDR1 is SGHRS, CDR2 YFSETQ. The ends were cut back, 0 bases at V and 4 bases at J, with 13 bases in the middle. The CDR3 spans 15 residues. The CDR3 region is CASSLGPVIPYGYTF. CDR3 in DNA: TGCGCCAGCAGCTTGGGTCCGGTCATACCCTATGGCTACACCTTC.

A word on this clonotype: A read error may produce the germline difference seen at one junction end. This sequence joins TRBV20-1 and TRBJ2-3, with 14 bases aligning to TRBD2. Germline V gives CDR1 DFQATT, CDR2 SNEGSKA (reference sequence). The CDR3 consists of 16 residues. Here the CDR3 reads CSATGTSGRIGDTRYF. The CDR3, as DNA: TGCAGTGCTACCGGGACTAGCGGGAGAATTGGAGATACGCGGTATTTT.

This clonotype showed up just once. V is TRBV7-9 and J is TRBJ2-2; tentative D call: TRBD1 (6 bases). Germline V gene data show CDR1 as SEHNR and CDR2 as FQNEAQ (reference sequence). The V end lost 5 bases, the J end lost 4 bases, and 8 bases lay between the germline ends. The CDR3 runs to 13 residues. The CDR3 loop reads CASSPTGTGELFF. The CDR3 DNA reads as TGTGCCAGCAGCCCGACAGGCACCGGGGAGCTGTTTTTT.

This clonotype was counted many times. This chain connects TRBV28 to TRBJ2-3; TRBD2 agrees at 8 bases. Trimming cost V 2 bases and J 3 bases; bases outside gene matches: 7. This CDR3 region has 16 residues. Germline loops: CDR1 MDHEN, CDR2 SYDVKM. The CDR3 spells CASSLRASGLTDTQYF. Written as DNA, the CDR3 is TGTGCCAGCAGTTTACGGGCTAGCGGGCTAACAGATACGCAGTATTTT.

This clonotype has at least ten counts. This rearrangement joins TRBV25-1 to TRBJ2-1, with a possible D match to TRBD1 (5 bases). V was shortened by 3 bases and J by 4 bases, with 10 bases between the two germline ends. Germline CDR1 reads MGHDK; CDR2 reads SYGVNS. This CDR3 has 14 amino acids. CDR3 region: CASSDQGIYNEQFF. The DNA of the CDR3 is TGTGCCAGCAGTGACCAGGGAATTTACAATGAGCAGTTCTTC. Supplemented by reference TRBV25-1 and TRBJ2-1, the full variable domain reads EADIYQTPRYLVIGTGKKITLECSQTMGHDKMYWYQQDPGMELHLIHYSYGVNSTEKGDLSSESTVSRIRTEHFPLTLESARPSHTSQYLCASSDQGIYNEQFFGPGTRLTVL.

In the case of this clonotype: Given a much more abundant clone one base away, this may be a read error. The chain combines TRBV30 with TRBJ2-2; D gene uncertain. Germline values: CDR1 GTSNPN, CDR2 SVGIG (reference sequence). The CDR3 contains 11 residues. CDR3 in DNA: TGTGCCGGTGAAAACACCGAGGAGCTGTTTTTT. It specifies CAGENTEELFF. The full variable domain, completed using reference TRBV30 and TRBJ2-2, is SQTIHQWPATLVQPVGSPLSLECTVEGTSNPNLYWYRQAAGRGLQLLFYSVGIGQISSEVPQNLSASRPQDRQFILSSKKLLLSDSGFYLCAGENTEELFFGEGSRLTVL.

The table lists this clonotype with a count of one. A read error may explain this, as a much larger clone is one base away. The chain uses TRBV7-6 and TRBJ2-5; D remains unclear. The V end was cut by 5 bases, the J end by 7 bases, with 8 bases between. This CDR3 has 11 residues. Germline V gene sequence: CDR1 SGHVS, CDR2 FNYEAQ. The CDR3 loop reads CASSKLGTQYF. CDR3 coding DNA: TGTGCCAGCAGCAAGCTGGGGACCCAGTACTTC.

As for this clonotype: This may be a read error, as it is one base from a much larger clone. This chain connects TRBV28 to TRBJ2-3, with 10 bases that match TRBD2. The V gene end was trimmed by 7 bases and the J gene end by 2 bases; junction bases not matched to a gene: 18. In germline, CDR1 is MDHEN, CDR2 SYDVKM. The CDR3 totals 19 residues. In DNA form, the CDR3 reads TGTGCCAGCACCCCAGCGGGCGAGACTAGCGGGTTCCTCACAGATACGCAGTATTTT. This gives the protein CASTPAGETSGFLTDTQYF.

This clonotype was recorded at least ten times. The V gene is TRBV12-3 or TRBV12-4, the J gene TRBJ2-7, with 7 bases identical to TRBD2. V lost 4 bases and J lost 0; bases outside the gene matches: 12. The CDR3 is made up of 17 amino acids. Here the CDR3 reads CASSSPGLGLSSYEQYF. The CDR3 bases are TGTGCCAGCAGTTCTCCCGGACTAGGGTTAAGCTCCTACGAGCAGTACTTC.

This clonotype was found a few times. This sequence joins TRBV6-2 or TRBV6-3 and TRBJ1-1; unclear D gene. Trimming pared 6 bases from V and 0 bases from J, leaving 11 bases between. CDR3 length: 14 amino acids. Germline V gene data show CDR1 as MNHEY and CDR2 as SVGEGT. The CDR3 coding sequence is TGTGCCAGCAGCATTCTGGAGATGAACACTGAAGCTTTCTTT. Its protein product is CASSILEMNTEAFF.

The rearrangement links TRBV6-6 to TRBJ2-7, with D perhaps TRBD1 (6 bases). Per germline, CDR1 MNHNY and CDR2 SVGAGI (reference sequence). The CDR3 contains 16 residues. Trimming cost V 6 bases and J 5 bases, with 23 bases left between them. DNA of the CDR3: TGTGCCAGCAGACCCCGACGCCCAGGGGTTCCTAACGAGCAGTACTTC. The encoded protein is CASRPRRPGVPNEQYF.

The chain employs TRBV9 and TRBJ2-6, with D maybe TRBD1 (5 bases). CDR1 is SGDLS and CDR2 is YYNGEE in the germline V gene. The length of the CDR3 is 17 residues. Trimming shortened V by 2 bases and J by 2 bases, and 14 bases separated the two germline ends. The CDR3 region has the DNA TGTGCCAGCAGCGTCCCAGACGACAGTGCTGGGGCCAACGTCCTGACTTTC. Protein: CASSVPDDSAGANVLTF.

This clonotype was counted ten times or more. V usage is TRBV4-3 and J usage is TRBJ2-7; D is possibly TRBD2 (6 bases). The CDR3 consists of 14 residues. From germline, CDR1 is LGHNA and CDR2 YSLEER. V was pared by 0 bases and J by 4 bases, with 10 bases between. The CDR3 loop is CASSQDLRGYEQYF. DNA of the CDR3: TGCGCCAGCAGCCAAGATCTTCGGGGGTACGAGCAGTACTTC.

The V gene is TRBV27, the J gene TRBJ1-2, with a possible D match to TRBD1 (6 bases). V shed 6 bases and J shed 11 bases, with 22 bases lying between them. Germline loops: CDR1 MNHEY, CDR2 SMNVEV (reference sequence). This CDR3 is 14 amino acids long. The CDR3 is CASSPFSGQFGYTF. CDR3 sequence (DNA): TGTGCCAGCAGCCCCTTTTCGGGACAATTTGGTTACACCTTC.

The chain couples TRBV12-3 or TRBV12-4 to TRBJ2-3; possible D gene TRBD1, 5 bases. This CDR3 is built from 14 residues. V was trimmed by 6 bases and J by 6 bases, leaving 16 bases between them. The CDR3 DNA is TGTGCCAGCAGCTTAACAAGGGGCGGCGATACGCAGTATTTT. Protein: CASSLTRGGDTQYF.

CDR3 loop: CASSSTVLGQPQHF. CDR3 coding DNA: TGTGCCAGCAGCTCGACCGTCCTAGGTCAGCCCCAGCATTTT. This sequence joins TRBV5-5 and TRBJ1-5; D is unresolved. This CDR3 has 14 amino acids. V lost 3 bases, J lost 6 bases, and 13 bases lay in between. Germline CDR1 and CDR2: SGHKS and YYEKEE (reference sequence).

This clonotype was recorded a few times. The rearrangement joins TRBV6-5 to TRBJ2-7; no reliable D call. Between the trimmed V and J ends, which lost 2 bases and 3 bases, there was a span of 11 bases. The CDR3 runs 14 residues. Germline CDR1 reads MNHEY; CDR2 reads SVGAGI. The CDR3 bases are TGTGCCAGCAGTTACGTGGCAGGTAGCTACGAGCAGTACTTC. Translating gives CASSYVAGSYEQYF.